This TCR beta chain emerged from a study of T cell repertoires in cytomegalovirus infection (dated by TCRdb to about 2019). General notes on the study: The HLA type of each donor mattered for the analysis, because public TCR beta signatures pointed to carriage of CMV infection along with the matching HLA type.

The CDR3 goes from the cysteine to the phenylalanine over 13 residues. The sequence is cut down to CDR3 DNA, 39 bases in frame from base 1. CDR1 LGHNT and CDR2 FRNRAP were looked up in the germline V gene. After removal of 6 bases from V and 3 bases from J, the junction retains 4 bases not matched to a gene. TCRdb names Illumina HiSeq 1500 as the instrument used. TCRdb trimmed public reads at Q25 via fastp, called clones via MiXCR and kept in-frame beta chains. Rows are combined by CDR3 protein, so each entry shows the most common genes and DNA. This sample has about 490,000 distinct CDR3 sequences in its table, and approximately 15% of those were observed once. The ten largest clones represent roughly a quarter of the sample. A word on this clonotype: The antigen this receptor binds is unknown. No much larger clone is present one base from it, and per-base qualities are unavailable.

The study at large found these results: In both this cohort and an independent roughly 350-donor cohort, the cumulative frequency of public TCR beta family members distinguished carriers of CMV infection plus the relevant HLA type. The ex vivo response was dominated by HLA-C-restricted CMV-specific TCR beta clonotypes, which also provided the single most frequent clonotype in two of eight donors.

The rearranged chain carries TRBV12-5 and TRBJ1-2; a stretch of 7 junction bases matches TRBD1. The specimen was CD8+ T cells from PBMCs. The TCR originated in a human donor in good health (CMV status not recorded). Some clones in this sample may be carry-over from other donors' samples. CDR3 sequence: CASGDRSYYGYTF. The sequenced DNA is TGTGCTAGTGGGGACAGGAGCTACTATGGCTACACCTTC.